Shown below are 7 T cell receptor beta chains from a single sample sequenced in a study of T cells after yellow fever vaccination. Each CDR3 protein gets one entry after TCRdb re-called the 5' RACE reads with MiXCR. The sample includes roughly 140,000 distinct CDR3 sequences, roughly 8% of them seen just once. Sequenced here: CD4+ T cells sorted from PBMCs, sampled 5 days after the yellow fever booster vaccination. Every receptor here comes from a man aged 25 to 40 who received the YFV17D yellow fever vaccine.

This clonotype was seen more than once but under ten times. J is TRBJ2-2 and V is TRBV7-2; 7 bases agree with TRBD2. Per germline, CDR1 SGHTA and CDR2 FQGNSA. With 3 bases clipped from V and 5 bases from J, the junction kept 3 bases outside the gene matches. There are 14 residues in the CDR3. CDR3 nucleotide sequence: TGTGCCAGCAGCTTTCCTAGCGGTACCGGGGAGCTGTTTTTT. Amino acids: CASSFPSGTGELFF. Full variable domain (missing parts from reference TRBV7-2 and TRBJ2-2): GAGVSQSPSNKVTEKGKDVELRCDPISGHTALYWYRQSLGQGLEFLIYFQGNSAPDKSGLPSDRFSAERTGGSVSTLTIQRTQQEDSAVYLCASSFPSGTGELFFGEGSRLTVL.

The rearrangement joins TRBV10-1 to TRBJ1-6, with D maybe TRBD1 (5 bases). Looked up from germline, CDR1 is WNHNN and CDR2 is SYGVQD (reference sequence). V lost 8 bases to trimming and J lost 7 bases, with 9 bases between them. The CDR3 is made up of 12 amino acids. The CDR3 here is CASGTWNSPLHF. The CDR3 DNA reads as TGCGCCAGCGGGACCTGGAATTCACCCCTCCACTTT.

This clonotype was counted a few times. Compared with germline, one end of the junction differs, possibly owing to a read error. The chain is built from TRBV7-7 and TRBJ2-5; no definite D call. This CDR3 has 14 residues. Germline V gives CDR1 SSHAT, CDR2 FNYEAQ (reference sequence). The DNA of the CDR3 is TGTGCTAGCAGCTTAGTAGGTCTACAAGAGACCCAGTACTTC. It translates to CASSLVGLQETQYF.

This clonotype has at least ten counts. The V and J genes are TRBV20-1 and TRBJ2-3; TRBD2 matches 8 bases. The CDR3 has 17 residues. V dropped 6 bases and J dropped 5; count of bases not matched to a gene: 19. CDR1 and CDR2 from the germline V gene are DFQATT and SNEGSKA (reference sequence). The CDR3 here is CSAIGTSGRGLGDTQYF. CDR3 in DNA: TGCAGTGCCATAGGGACCAGCGGGAGAGGGTTGGGAGATACGCAGTATTTT.

This clonotype was recorded many times. The gene calls are TRBV5-1 and TRBJ1-4; D remains unclear. The V gene lost 7 bases and the J gene lost 8 bases, with 18 bases spanning the gap. The CDR3 totals 14 residues. Germline loops: CDR1 SGHRS, CDR2 YFSETQ. The DNA of the CDR3 is TGCGCCAGCCGGTATGGGGTGTCGGCGGAAAAACTGTTTTTT. Its protein is CASRYGVSAEKLFF.

Many counts were recorded for this clonotype. CDR3 nucleotide sequence: TGTGCCAGCAGCTCGACCGGGACGGCAGGTTCACCCCTCCACTTT. This sequence encodes CASSSTGTAGSPLHF. V is TRBV7-8 and J is TRBJ1-6; D perhaps matches TRBD1 (5 bases). Per germline, CDR1 SGHVS and CDR2 FQNEAQ. The V and J ends lost 4 bases and 9 bases respectively, with 16 bases between them. The CDR3 length is 15 residues.

This clonotype was observed at least ten times. V and J are TRBV7-8 and TRBJ2-5; D ambiguous. Germline V gene data show CDR1 as SGHVS and CDR2 as FQNEAQ. The CDR3 has 13 residues. V was pared by 1 base and J by 4 bases, with 7 bases between. The CDR3 region has the DNA TGTGCCAGCAGCTTAGGGCTCCGAGAGACCCAGTACTTC. This codes for CASSLGLRETQYF.